Listed below are T cell receptor beta chains from one sample, sequenced in a study of T cells after yellow fever vaccination. TCRdb reprocessed the 5' RACE reads with MiXCR, giving one entry per CDR3 protein. This table has about 360,000 distinct CDR3 sequences, 6.2% appearing once. Source: PBMCs, taken 5 days after the yellow fever booster vaccination. These receptor sequences come from a man between 25 and 39 years old who received the YFV17D yellow fever vaccine. Each CDR3 is given with its conserved first and last residue. A D gene is named only where the DNA matches it firmly. Size is omitted from some rows. Given values are once, few, many or a class for expanded clones.

D: NA; J: TRBJ2-2; size: many; V: TRBV7-6; CDR3: CASSLGGWNTGELFF; DNA: TGTGCCAGCAGCTTAGGGGGGTGGAACACCGGGGAGCTGTTTTTT
D: TRBD2; J: TRBJ2-3; size: few; V: TRBV20-1; CDR3: CSAEGLAGLGTDTQYF; DNA: TGCAGTGCTGAGGGACTAGCGGGACTCGGCACAGATACGCAGTATTTT
D: NA; J: TRBJ2-7; size: many; V: TRBV20-1; CDR3: CSARDTGKSYEQYF; DNA: TGCAGTGCTAGAGATACAGGAAAATCCTACGAGCAGTACTTC
D: TRBD1; J: TRBJ1-1; size: NA; V: TRBV4-3; CDR3: CASSQVGTVEAFF; DNA: TGCGCCAGCAGCCAAGTTGGGACAGTTGAAGCTTTCTTT
D: NA; J: TRBJ2-5; size: few; V: TRBV9; CDR3: CASSVVGGLETQYF; DNA: TGTGCCAGCAGCGTAGTCGGGGGATTAGAGACCCAGTACTTC
D: TRBD1; J: TRBJ1-6; size: many; V: TRBV6-5; CDR3: CASSYHENRGFINSPLHF; DNA: TGTGCCAGCAGTTACCACGAAAACAGGGGATTCATTAATTCACCCCTCCACTTT
D: NA; J: TRBJ2-5; size: few; V: TRBV6-2/TRBV6-3; CDR3: CASSYLDSQETQYF; DNA: TGTGCCAGCAGTTACCTGGACAGCCAAGAGACCCAGTACTTC
D: NA; J: TRBJ2-1; size: many; V: TRBV12-3/TRBV12-4; CDR3: CASSWNYNEQFF; DNA: TGTGCCAGCAGTTGGAATTACAATGAGCAGTTCTTC
D: NA; J: TRBJ2-3; size: many; V: TRBV6-5; CDR3: CASSYGESTDTQYF; DNA: TGTGCCAGCAGTTACGGGGAGAGCACAGATACGCAGTATTTT
D: NA; J: TRBJ2-3; size: NA; V: TRBV29-1; CDR3: CSVEDPLGPDTQYF; DNA: TGCAGCGTTGAAGACCCCCTGGGCCCGGATACGCAGTATTTT
D: TRBD2; J: TRBJ2-5; size: NA; V: TRBV20-1; CDR3: CSAGDRTSGRQETQYF; DNA: TGCAGTGCTGGAGACCGGACTAGCGGAAGACAAGAGACCCAGTACTTC
D: TRBD1; J: TRBJ2-1; size: NA; V: TRBV20-1; CDR3: CSARPGDRGYNEQFF; DNA: TGCAGTGCTAGACCCGGGGACAGGGGATATAATGAGCAGTTCTTC
D: NA; J: TRBJ2-7; size: NA; V: TRBV12-3/TRBV12-4; CDR3: CASSFERASYEQYF; DNA: TGTGCCAGCAGTTTCGAGCGGGCCTCCTACGAGCAGTACTTC
D: NA; J: TRBJ1-2; size: few; V: TRBV7-2; CDR3: CASSLVADNYGYTF; DNA: TGTGCCAGCAGCTTAGTAGCGGATAACTATGGCTACACCTTC
D: NA; J: TRBJ2-3; size: NA; V: TRBV7-2; CDR3: CASSLEHITDTQYF; DNA: TGTGCCAGCAGCTTAGAACACATCACAGATACGCAGTATTTT
D: TRBD2; J: TRBJ2-2; size: few; V: TRBV6-1; CDR3: CASSSLGGGSGLFF; DNA: TGTGCCAGCAGCTCCCTGGGTGGCGGGAGTGGGCTGTTTTTT
D: NA; J: TRBJ2-1; size: many; V: TRBV7-2; CDR3: CASSLSHSLSYNEQFF; DNA: TGTGCCAGCAGCCTGTCCCACTCACTATCCTACAATGAGCAGTTCTTC